These 5 T cell receptor beta chains originate from one sample sequenced in a study of human CD8 memory T cell subsets. Libraries of TCR beta chains were produced by 5' RACE (UMI-labeled). Reprocessing the 5' RACE reads, TCRdb reports a single entry for every CDR3 protein and omits DNA. This table lists over 10,000 distinct CDR3 sequences. Input material: CD8+ T cells from PBMCs. These receptors all stem from a human donor in good health.

The V and J genes are TRBV20-1 and TRBJ2-5; absent DNA, TCRdb's TRBD1 call cannot be checked. This CDR3 region has 13 residues. Per germline, CDR1 DFQATT and CDR2 SNEGSKA (reference sequence). CDR3: CSAINRAEETQYF.

Its frequency marks this clonotype as medium-sized (0.01 to 0.1%). The chain couples TRBV10-3 to TRBJ1-5; no DNA is available, so the TRBD1 call from TCRdb remains unchecked. This CDR3 contains 14 residues. Germline V gives CDR1 ENHRY, CDR2 SYGVKD. CDR3 protein: CAISQGTGGQPQHF.

The V call is TRBV7-6, the J call TRBJ2-7; the D call from TCRdb, TRBD2, cannot be confirmed without DNA. The germline CDR1 and CDR2 sequences are SGHVS and FNYEAQ. The CDR3 extends over 16 amino acids. CDR3: CASSANRDWSSYEQYF.

The chain recombines TRBV20-1 with TRBJ2-7; TCRdb names TRBD2, which stays unverified in the absence of DNA. CDR3 size: 13 residues. Per germline, CDR1 DFQATT and CDR2 SNEGSKA (reference sequence). This CDR3 is CSARDMGGSEQYF.

The gene calls are TRBV27 and TRBJ2-1; TCRdb's assignment of TRBD2 cannot be checked, as there is no DNA. The CDR3 sequence is 16 residues long. CDR1 and CDR2 from the germline V gene are MNHEY and SMNVEV (reference sequence). The CDR3 sequence: CASSQTSGGRRGEQFF.